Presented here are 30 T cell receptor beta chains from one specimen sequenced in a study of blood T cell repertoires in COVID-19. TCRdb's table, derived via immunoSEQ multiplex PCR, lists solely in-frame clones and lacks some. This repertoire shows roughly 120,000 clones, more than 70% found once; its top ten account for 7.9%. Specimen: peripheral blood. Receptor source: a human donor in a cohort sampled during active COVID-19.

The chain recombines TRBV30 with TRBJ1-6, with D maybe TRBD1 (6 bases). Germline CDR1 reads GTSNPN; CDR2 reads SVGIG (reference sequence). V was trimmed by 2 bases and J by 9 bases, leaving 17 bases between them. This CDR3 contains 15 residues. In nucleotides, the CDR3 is TGTGCCTGGAGTCTCCCACAGGGTCCCAGTTCACCCCTCCACTTT. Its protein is CAWSLPQGPSSPLHF.

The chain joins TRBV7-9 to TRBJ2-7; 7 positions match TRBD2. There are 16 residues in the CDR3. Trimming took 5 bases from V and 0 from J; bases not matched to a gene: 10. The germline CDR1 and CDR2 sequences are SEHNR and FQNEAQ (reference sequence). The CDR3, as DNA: TGTGCCAGCAGCCCCACGGGGGGAAGAATCTCCTACGAGCAGTACTTC. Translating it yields CASSPTGGRISYEQYF.

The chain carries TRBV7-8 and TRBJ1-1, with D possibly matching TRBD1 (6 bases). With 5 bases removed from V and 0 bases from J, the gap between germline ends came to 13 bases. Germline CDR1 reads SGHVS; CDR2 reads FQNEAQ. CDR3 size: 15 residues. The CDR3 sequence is CASSTTGQLNTEAFF. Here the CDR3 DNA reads TGTGCCAGCAGCACAACTGGACAGTTGAACACTGAAGCTTTCTTT.

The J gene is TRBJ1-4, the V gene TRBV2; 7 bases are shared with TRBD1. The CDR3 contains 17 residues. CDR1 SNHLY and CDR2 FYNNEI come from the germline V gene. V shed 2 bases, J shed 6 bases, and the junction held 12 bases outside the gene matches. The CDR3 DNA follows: TGTGCCAGCAGTGAATTGACAGGGATGGATAGCTATGAAAAACTGTTTTTT. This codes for CASSELTGMDSYEKLFF. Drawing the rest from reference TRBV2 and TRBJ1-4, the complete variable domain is EPEVTQTPSHQVTQMGQEVILRCVPISNHLYFYWYRQILGQKVEFLVSFYNNEISEKSEIFDDQFSVERPDGSNFTLKIRSTKLEDSAMYFCASSELTGMDSYEKLFFGSGTQLSVL.

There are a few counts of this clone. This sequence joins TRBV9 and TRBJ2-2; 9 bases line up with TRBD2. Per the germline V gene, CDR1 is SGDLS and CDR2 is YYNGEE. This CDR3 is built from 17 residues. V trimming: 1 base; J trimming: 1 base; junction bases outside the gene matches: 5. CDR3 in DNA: TGTGCCAGCAGCGTACCTAGCGGGGCCTTGAACACCGGGGAGCTGTTTTTT. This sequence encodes CASSVPSGALNTGELFF.

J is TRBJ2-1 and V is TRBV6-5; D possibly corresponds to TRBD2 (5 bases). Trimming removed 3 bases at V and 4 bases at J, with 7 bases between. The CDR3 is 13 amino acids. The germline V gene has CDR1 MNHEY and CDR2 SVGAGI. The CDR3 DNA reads TGTGCCAGCAGTTATGGCGGGTACAATGAGCAGTTCTTC. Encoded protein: CASSYGGYNEQFF.

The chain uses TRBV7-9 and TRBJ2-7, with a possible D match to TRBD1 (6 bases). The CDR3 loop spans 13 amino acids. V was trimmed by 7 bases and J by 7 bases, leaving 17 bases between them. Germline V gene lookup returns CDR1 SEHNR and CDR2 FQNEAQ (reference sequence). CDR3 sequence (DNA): TGTGCCAGCAAGGACAGTGGTGAGGATGAGCAGTACTTC. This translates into CASKDSGEDEQYF.

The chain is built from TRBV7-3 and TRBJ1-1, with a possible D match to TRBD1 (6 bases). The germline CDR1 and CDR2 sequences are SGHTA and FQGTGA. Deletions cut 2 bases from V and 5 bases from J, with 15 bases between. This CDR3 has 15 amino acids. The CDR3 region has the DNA TGTGCCAGCAGCTTATGGTCAGGGGTAGGTACTGAAGCTTTCTTT. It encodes CASSLWSGVGTEAFF.

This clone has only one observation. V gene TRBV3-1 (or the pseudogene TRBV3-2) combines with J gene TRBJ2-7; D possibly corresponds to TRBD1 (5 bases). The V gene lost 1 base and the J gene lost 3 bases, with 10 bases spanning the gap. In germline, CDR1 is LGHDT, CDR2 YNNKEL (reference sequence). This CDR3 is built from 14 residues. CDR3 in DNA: TGTGCCAGCAGCCAAGCCCTCAGGGACTACGAGCAGTACTTC. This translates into CASSQALRDYEQYF.

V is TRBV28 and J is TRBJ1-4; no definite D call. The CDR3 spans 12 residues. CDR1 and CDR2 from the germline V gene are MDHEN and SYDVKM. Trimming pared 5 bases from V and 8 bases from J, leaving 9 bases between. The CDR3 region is CASSDQTEKLFF. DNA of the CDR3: TGTGCCAGCAGTGACCAGACAGAAAAACTGTTTTTT.

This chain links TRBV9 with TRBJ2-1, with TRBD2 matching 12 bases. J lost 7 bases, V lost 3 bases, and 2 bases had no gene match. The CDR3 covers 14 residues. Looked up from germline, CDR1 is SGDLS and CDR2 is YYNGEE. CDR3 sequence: CASSATSGRNEQFF. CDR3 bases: TGTGCCAGCAGCGCTACTAGCGGGAGGAATGAGCAGTTCTTC.

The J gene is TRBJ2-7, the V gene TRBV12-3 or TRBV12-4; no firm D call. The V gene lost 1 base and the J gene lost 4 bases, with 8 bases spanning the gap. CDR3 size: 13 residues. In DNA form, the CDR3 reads TGTGCCAGCAGTTTAGGAGAATTGTACGAGCAGTACTTC. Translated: CASSLGELYEQYF.

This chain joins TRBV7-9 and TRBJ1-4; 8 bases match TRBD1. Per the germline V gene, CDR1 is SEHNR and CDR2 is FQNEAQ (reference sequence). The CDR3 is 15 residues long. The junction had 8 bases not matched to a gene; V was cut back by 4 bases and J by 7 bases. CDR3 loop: CASSSGAGGVEKLFF. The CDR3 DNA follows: TGTGCCAGCAGCTCAGGGGCAGGGGGCGTTGAAAAACTGTTTTTT.

CDR3 nucleotide sequence: TGTGCCAGCAGTTCCGGACAGGGGGTCTCCTACGAGCAGTACTTC. Residues: CASSSGQGVSYEQYF. The rearrangement uses TRBV27 and TRBJ2-7; 10 nucleotides line up with TRBD1. Looked up from germline, CDR1 is MNHEY and CDR2 is SMNVEV (reference sequence). The ends lost 4 bases at V and 0 bases at J; junction bases unmatched: 3. The CDR3 contains 15 residues.

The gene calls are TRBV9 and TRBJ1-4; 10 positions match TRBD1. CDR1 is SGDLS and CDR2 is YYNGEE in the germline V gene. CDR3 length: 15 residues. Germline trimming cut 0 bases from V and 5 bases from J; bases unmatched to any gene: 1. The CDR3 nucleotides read TGTGCCAGCAGCGTAGGGGGACAGGGGAATGAAAAACTGTTTTTT. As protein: CASSVGGQGNEKLFF.

The CDR3: CASSQDNGGGAYEQYF. The CDR3 DNA sequence: TGCGCCAGCAGCCAAGATAATGGCGGGGGGGCTTACGAGCAGTACTTC. This chain connects TRBV4-1 to TRBJ2-7; TRBD2 matches 9 bases. The V segment lost 0 bases and the J segment 4 bases; nucleotides outside the gene matches: 7. Germline values: CDR1 MGHRA, CDR2 YSYEKL. The CDR3 has 16 residues.

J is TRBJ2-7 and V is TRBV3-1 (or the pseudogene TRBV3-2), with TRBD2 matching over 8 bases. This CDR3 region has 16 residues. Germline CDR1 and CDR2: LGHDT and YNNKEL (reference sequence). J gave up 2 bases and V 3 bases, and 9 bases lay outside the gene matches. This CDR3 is CASSHPLGSGTYEQYF. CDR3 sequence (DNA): TGTGCCAGCAGCCACCCACTCGGTAGCGGGACCTACGAGCAGTACTTC.

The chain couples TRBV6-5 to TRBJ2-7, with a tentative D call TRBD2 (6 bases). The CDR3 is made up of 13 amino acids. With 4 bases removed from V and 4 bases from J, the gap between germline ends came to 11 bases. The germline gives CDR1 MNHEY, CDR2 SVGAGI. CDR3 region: CASSSRDRYEQYF. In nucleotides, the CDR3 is TGTGCCAGCAGTTCGCGGGACCGTTACGAGCAGTACTTC.

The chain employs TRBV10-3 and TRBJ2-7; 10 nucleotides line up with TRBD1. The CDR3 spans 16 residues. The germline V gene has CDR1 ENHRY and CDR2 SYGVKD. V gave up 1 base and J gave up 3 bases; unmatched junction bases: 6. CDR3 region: CAISEYSGTGDYEQYF. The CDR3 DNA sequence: TGTGCCATCAGTGAGTACTCCGGGACAGGGGACTACGAGCAGTACTTC.

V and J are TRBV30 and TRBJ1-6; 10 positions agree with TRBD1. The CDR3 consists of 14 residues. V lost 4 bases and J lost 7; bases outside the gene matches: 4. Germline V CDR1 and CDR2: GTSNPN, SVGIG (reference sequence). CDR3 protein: CAWTRTGGNSPLHF. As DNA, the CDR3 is TGTGCCTGGACCAGGACAGGGGGAAATTCACCCCTCCACTTT.

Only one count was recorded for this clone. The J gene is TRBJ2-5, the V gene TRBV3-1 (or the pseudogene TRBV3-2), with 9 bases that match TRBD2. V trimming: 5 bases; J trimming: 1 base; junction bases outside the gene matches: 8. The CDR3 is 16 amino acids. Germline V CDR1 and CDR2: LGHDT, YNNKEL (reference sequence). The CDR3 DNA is TGTGCCAGCAGCTCCCCGACTAGCGGAACCCAAGAGACCCAGTACTTC. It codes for CASSSPTSGTQETQYF.

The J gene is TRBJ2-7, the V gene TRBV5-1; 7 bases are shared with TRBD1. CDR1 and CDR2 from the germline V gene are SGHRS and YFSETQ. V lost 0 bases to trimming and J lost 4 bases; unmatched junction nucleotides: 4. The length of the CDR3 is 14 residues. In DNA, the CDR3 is TGCGCCAGCAGCTTGGAGGGGGCTGATTACGAGCAGTACTTC. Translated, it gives CASSLEGADYEQYF.

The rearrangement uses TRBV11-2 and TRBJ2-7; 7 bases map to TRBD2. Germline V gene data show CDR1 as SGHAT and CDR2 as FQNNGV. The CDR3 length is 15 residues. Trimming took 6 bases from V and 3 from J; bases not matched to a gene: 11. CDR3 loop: CASSPSGITRYEQYF. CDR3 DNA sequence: TGTGCCAGCAGTCCAAGCGGGATCACACGCTACGAGCAGTACTTC.

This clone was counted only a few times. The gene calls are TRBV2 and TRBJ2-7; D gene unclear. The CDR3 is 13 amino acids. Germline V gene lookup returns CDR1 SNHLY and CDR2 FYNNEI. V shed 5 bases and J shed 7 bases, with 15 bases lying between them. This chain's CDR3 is CASSNLPTSEQYF. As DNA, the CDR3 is TGTGCCAGCAGTAACCTACCGACATCGGAGCAGTACTTC.

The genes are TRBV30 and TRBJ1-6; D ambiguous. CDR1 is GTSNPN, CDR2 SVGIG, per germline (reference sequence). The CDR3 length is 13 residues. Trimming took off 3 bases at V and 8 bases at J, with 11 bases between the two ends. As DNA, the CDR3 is TGTGCCTGGAGGGTAGATAGTGATTCACCCCTCCACTTT. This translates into CAWRVDSDSPLHF.

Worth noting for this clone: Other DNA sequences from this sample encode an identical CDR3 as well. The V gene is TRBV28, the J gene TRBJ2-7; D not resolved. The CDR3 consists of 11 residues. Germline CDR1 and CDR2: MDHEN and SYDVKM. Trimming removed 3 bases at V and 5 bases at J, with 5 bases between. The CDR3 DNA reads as TGTGCCAGCAGTTTGTCAAACGAGCAGTACTTC. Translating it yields CASSLSNEQYF.

CDR3 protein: CASRSGRNTEAFF. CDR3 DNA: TGTGCCAGTCGGTCCGGTCGGAACACTGAAGCTTTCTTT. This chain uses TRBV25-1 with TRBJ1-1; D is ambiguous. From germline, CDR1 is MGHDK and CDR2 SYGVNS. This CDR3 comprises 13 residues. V was trimmed by 9 bases and J by 1 base, leaving 12 bases between them.

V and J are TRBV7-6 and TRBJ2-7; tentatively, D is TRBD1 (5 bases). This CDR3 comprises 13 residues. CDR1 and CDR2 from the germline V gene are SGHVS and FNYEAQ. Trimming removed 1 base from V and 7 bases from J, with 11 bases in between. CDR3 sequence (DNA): TGTGCCAGCAGCTTAGGTGGGGCCGAGGAGCAGTACTTC. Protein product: CASSLGGAEEQYF.

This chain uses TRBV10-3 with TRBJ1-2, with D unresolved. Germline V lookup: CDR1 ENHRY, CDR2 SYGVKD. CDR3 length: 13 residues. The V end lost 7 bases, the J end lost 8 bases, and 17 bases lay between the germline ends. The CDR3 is CAITASRAQGYTF. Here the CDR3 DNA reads TGTGCCATCACCGCCTCGAGGGCGCAGGGCTACACCTTC.

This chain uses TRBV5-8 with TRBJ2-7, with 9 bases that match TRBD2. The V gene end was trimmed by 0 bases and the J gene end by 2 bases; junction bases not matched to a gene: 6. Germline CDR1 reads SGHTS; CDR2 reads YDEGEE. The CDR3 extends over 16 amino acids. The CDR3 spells CASSLVGSGSPYEQYF. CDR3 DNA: TGTGCCAGCAGCTTGGTTGGTAGCGGGAGCCCCTACGAGCAGTACTTC.